This T cell receptor beta chain was sequenced during a study of blood T cell repertoires in COVID-19. Study as a whole: Donors in the United States, Italy and Spain gave samples during acute or convalescent COVID-19.

This CDR3 is 13 amino acids long. CDR1 and CDR2 from the germline V gene are MDHEN and SYDVKM. The V end was cut by 7 bases, the J end by 7 bases, with 16 bases between. As originally analysed: Amplification with reference gene primers provided the estimates of nucleated cell counts. Using immunoSEQ multiplex PCR, the repertoire was profiled, and TCRdb retains in-frame clones only, with some absent. V and J calls and clone size are copied from that table; D and trimming were computed from the DNA. This table has fewer than 200,000 clones, approximately 90% appearing once. V gene TRBV28 combines with J gene TRBJ1-2; D perhaps matches TRBD1 (6 bases). The sequence derives from a young woman who had recovered from COVID-19. Specimen: peripheral blood. The CDR3 nucleotides read TGTGCCAGCACCCCGGACAGACTCCGTGGCTACACCTTC. It codes for CASTPDRLRGYTF.